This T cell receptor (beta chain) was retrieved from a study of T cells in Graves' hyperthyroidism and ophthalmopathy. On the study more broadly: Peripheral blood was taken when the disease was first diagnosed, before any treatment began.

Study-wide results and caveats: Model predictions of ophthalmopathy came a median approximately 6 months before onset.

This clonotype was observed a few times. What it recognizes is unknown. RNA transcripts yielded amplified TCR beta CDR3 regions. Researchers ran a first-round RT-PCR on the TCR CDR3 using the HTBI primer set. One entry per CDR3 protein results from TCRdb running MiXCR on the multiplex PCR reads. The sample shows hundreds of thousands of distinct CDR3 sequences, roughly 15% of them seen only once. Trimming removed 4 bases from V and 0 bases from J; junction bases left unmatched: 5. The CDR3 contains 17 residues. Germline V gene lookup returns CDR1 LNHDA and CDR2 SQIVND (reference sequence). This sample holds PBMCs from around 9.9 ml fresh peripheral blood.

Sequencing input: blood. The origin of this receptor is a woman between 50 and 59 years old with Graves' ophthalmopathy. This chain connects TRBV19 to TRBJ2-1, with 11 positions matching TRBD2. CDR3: CASSTGTSGSSYNEQFF. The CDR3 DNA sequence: TGTGCCAGTAGTACCGGGACTAGCGGTAGCTCCTACAATGAGCAGTTCTTC.